This paragraph covers one TCR beta chain sequence. This clone was recorded a few times. The target of this receptor is not known. The sample holds no much larger clone one base away, and base qualities are not on file. One collaborating source in Seattle enrolled patients during active infection and followed them longitudinally through the course of disease. The collaborating institutions used their own protocols to collect whole blood in K2EDTA tubes. For TCRbeta analysis, collaborator samples were shipped as frozen whole blood, as isolated PBMCs, or as DNA extracted from either sample type. The CDR1 and CDR2 encoded by the germline V gene are SNHLY and FYNNEI. The V end loses 7 bases and the J end loses 0 bases, and a stretch of 13 bases separates them. The CDR3 starts with the cysteine, ends with the phenylalanine, and has 15 residues. The only DNA kept is the CDR3, 45 bases in frame from the first base.

This sample stems from a study of blood T cell repertoires in COVID-19 (dated by TCRdb to the early 2020s). Regarding the research as a whole: Collaborator samples came from the United States, Italy and Spain and covered acute and convalescent phases of COVID-19. The material from the prospective study consisted of cDNA or gDNA derived from T cells, B-cell-depleted T cells, or PBMCs. The dataset comprised deeply sampled blood TCRbeta repertoires from subjects exposed to, actively infected with, or recovered from COVID-19. The repertoires were made available in a free public database intended to serve as a resource for research on the immune response to SARS-CoV-2. The samples were drawn from two sources: the first 160 participants of the ongoing ImmuneRACE study, and fewer than 1,500 subjects contributed by 6 global collaborators. A de-identified subject ID, COVID-19 status, age in years and sex were almost always included in the sample metadata. Where HLA class I and class II types were available, the types were taken from metadata supplied by the sample provider, not from assay-based typing.

The immunoSEQ Assay, a bias-controlled multiplex PCR, was used to amplify TCRbeta CDR3 regions from genomic DNA. Per the original workflow: Within the assay, amplification of reference gene primers was used to estimate how many nucleated cells each sample contained. To quantify the absolute abundance of each unique TCRbeta CDR3 rearrangement, sequence reads were collapsed and filtered. Productive Simpson clonality was computed per sample as the square root of Simpson's diversity index over productive rearrangements. Here the immuneACCESS table is served through TCRdb, limited to in-frame sequences with V and J called. Missing clones are a known gap in these copies; in checked studies unresolved V genes cover under half, and the rest lacks a known reason. D and trimming come from the DNA, and the V and J calls and clone size come from that table. This sample has 95,000 to 150,000 clones in its table, and approximately 85% of those were observed once. Approximately 18% of the sample is taken by the ten largest.

Paper-wide results and their limitations: How much clinical and demographic metadata was included differed by source and by participant, and the metadata was provided uncurated.

The TCR sequence derives from a man aged 25-45 years with COVID-19, enrolled during active disease. Here the chain combines TRBV2 and TRBJ1-5, with the D gene not clear enough to name. The sample comprised peripheral blood. This receptor has the CDR3 CASTRFTDSNQPQHF. The sequence in DNA is TGTGCCAGCACCAGGTTCACGGATAGCAATCAGCCCCAGCATTTT.